A single sample gave rise to the 9 T cell receptor beta chains below, sequenced in a study of shared clonotypes between healthy human individuals. Method: immunoSEQ multiplex PCR; TCRdb's copy keeps in-frame clones and lacks some. The sample lists some 2,500,000 clones; under 95% were seen once. Sample: naive CD4+ T cells from PBMCs. Regarding subset: CD45RA+ positively selected. These TCRs come from a man between 18 and 29 years old in good health. Some clones in this sample may be carry-over from other donors' samples.

This clone was counted only a few times. The gene calls are TRBV10-3 and TRBJ2-7; D not certain. The ends were cut back, 6 bases at V and 6 bases at J, with 9 bases in the middle. The CDR3 totals 11 residues. Germline V gene lookup returns CDR1 ENHRY and CDR2 SYGVKD. DNA for the CDR3: TGTGCCATCAGCCTTTCGAGCGAGCAGTACTTC. Encoded protein: CAISLSSEQYF.

The rearrangement links TRBV7-2 to TRBJ2-7, with TRBD1 matching over 8 bases. Trimming took 5 bases from V and 0 from J; bases not matched to a gene: 3. Germline V gives CDR1 SGHTA, CDR2 FQGNSA. The CDR3 runs 14 residues. The CDR3 sequence: CASSRDRFSYEQYF. CDR3 in DNA: TGTGCCAGCAGCCGGGACAGGTTCTCCTACGAGCAGTACTTC.

Only one count was recorded for this clone. V gene TRBV5-1 combines with J gene TRBJ2-3, with D possibly being TRBD2 (6 bases). The CDR3 sequence is 12 residues long. The V gene lost 4 bases and the J gene lost 6 bases, with 9 bases spanning the gap. Looked up from germline, CDR1 is SGHRS and CDR2 is YFSETQ. Written as DNA, the CDR3 is TGCGCCAGCAGCGCGGGAAGGGATACGCAGTATTTT. This sequence encodes CASSAGRDTQYF.

V usage is TRBV6-1 and J usage is TRBJ2-5, with D possibly matching TRBD2 (5 bases). The germline CDR1 and CDR2 sequences are MNHNS and SASEGT. The CDR3 spans 13 residues. V was shortened by 8 bases and J by 4 bases, with 14 bases between the two germline ends. The CDR3 region is CASLYRGTETQYF. CDR3 bases: TGTGCCAGCCTTTATCGGGGAACAGAGACCCAGTACTTC.

The CDR3 DNA reads as TGTGCCAGCTCACCCGCTAGCGGACGCACAGATACGCAGTATTTT. Amino acid sequence: CASSPASGRTDTQYF. The V call is TRBV18, the J call TRBJ2-3; the match to TRBD2 covers 7 bases. The CDR3 spans 15 residues. The germline gives CDR1 KGHSH, CDR2 LQKENI. Losses at the gene ends were 3 bases for V and 1 base for J; bases not matched to a gene: 4.

V and J are TRBV5-8 and TRBJ2-7; D may be TRBD1 (6 bases). Trimming pared 2 bases from V and 5 bases from J, leaving 17 bases between. There are 15 residues in the CDR3. Germline CDR1 SGHTS, CDR2 YDEGEE. CDR3 protein: CASSLWGRLEDEQYF. Here the CDR3 DNA reads TGTGCCAGCAGCTTATGGGGGCGGCTCGAGGACGAGCAGTACTTC. Full variable domain (rest looked up from reference TRBV5-8 and TRBJ2-7): EAGVTQSPTHLIKTRGQQATLRCSPISGHTSVYWYQQALGLGLQFLLWYDEGEERNRGNFPPRFSGRQFPNYSSELNVNALELEDSALYLCASSLWGRLEDEQYFGPGTRLTVT.

The count of this clone is one. The chain employs TRBV5-1 and TRBJ2-3, with TRBD2 identical over 11 bases. CDR1 and CDR2 from the germline V gene are SGHRS and YFSETQ. V lost 3 bases and J lost 3; bases outside the gene matches: 6. CDR3 size: 16 residues. The CDR3 here is CASSSLAGDLTDTQYF. CDR3 nucleotide sequence: TGCGCCAGCAGCTCACTAGCGGGAGACTTGACAGATACGCAGTATTTT.

The chain recombines TRBV28 with TRBJ1-5; D gene ambiguous. V shed 4 bases and J shed 0 bases, with 19 bases lying between them. The CDR3 consists of 18 residues. The germline V gene has CDR1 MDHEN and CDR2 SYDVKM. The CDR3: CASSWSGRTFYSNQPQHF. In nucleotides, the CDR3 is TGTGCCAGCAGTTGGAGTGGCAGAACATTTTATAGCAATCAGCCCCAGCATTTT.

The chain couples TRBV7-2 to TRBJ2-1, with 14 positions matching TRBD2. The CDR3 runs to 16 residues. V shed 5 bases and J 10 bases; nucleotides not matched to a gene: 10. The germline V gene has CDR1 SGHTA and CDR2 FQGNSA. CDR3 protein: CASSPVGTSGSWEQFF. The CDR3 nucleotides read TGTGCCAGCAGCCCGGTGGGGACTAGCGGGAGTTGGGAGCAGTTCTTC.